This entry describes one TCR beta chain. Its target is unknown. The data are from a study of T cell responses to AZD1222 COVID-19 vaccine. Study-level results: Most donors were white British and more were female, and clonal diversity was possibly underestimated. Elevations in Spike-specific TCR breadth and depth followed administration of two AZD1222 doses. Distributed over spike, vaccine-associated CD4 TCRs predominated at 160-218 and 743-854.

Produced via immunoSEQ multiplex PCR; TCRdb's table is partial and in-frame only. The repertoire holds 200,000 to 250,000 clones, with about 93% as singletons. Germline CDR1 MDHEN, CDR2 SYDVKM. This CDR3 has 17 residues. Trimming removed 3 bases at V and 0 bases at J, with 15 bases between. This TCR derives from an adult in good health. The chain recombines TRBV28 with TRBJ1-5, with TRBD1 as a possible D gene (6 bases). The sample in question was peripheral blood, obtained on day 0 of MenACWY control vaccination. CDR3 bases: TGTGCCAGCAGTTTGCCCGCAGACAGGTATAGCAATCAGCCCCAGCATTTT. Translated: CASSLPADRYSNQPQHF.